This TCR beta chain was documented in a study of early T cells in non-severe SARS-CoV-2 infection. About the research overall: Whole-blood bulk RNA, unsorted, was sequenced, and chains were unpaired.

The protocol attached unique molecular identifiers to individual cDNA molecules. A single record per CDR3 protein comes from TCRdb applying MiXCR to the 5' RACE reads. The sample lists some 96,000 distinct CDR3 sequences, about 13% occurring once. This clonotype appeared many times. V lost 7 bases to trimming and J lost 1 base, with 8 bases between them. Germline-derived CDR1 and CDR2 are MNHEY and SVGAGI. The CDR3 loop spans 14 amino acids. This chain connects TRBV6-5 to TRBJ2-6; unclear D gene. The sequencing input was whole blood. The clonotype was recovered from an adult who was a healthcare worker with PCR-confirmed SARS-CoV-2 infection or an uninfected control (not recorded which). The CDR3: CASISRSGANVLTF. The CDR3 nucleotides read TGTGCCAGCATCAGCCGGTCTGGGGCCAACGTCCTGACTTTC.